The 2 T cell receptor beta chains below were found in one sample sequenced in a study of T cells in Graves' hyperthyroidism and ophthalmopathy (dated by TCRdb to between 2019 and 2020). Library preparation employed multiplex PCR. The sequencer was an Illumina HiSeq 2000. TCR beta CDR3 regions were amplified from RNA transcripts. For the first round of RT-PCR on the TCR CDR3, the HTBI primer set was used together with the Qiagen OneStep RT-PCR kit. TCRdb applied fastp at Q25 and MiXCR to the public reads, then kept only in-frame beta chains. Rows matching on CDR3 protein sequence are summarized as one entry with the most common DNA and genes. The sample table contains 600,000 or so distinct CDR3 sequences; only one count was recorded for more than 12% of them. The ten most abundant clones make up around 12% of the sample. Source material: blood. These receptors were taken from a woman between 50 and 59 years old with Graves' ophthalmopathy.

The genes are TRBV5-1 and TRBJ2-7; D remains ambiguous. V dropped 1 base and J dropped 2 bases, with 10 bases sitting between them. The V gene's germline CDR1 is SGHRS and CDR2 YFSETQ. The CDR3 has 14 amino acids. The CDR3 DNA follows: TGCGCCAGCAGCTTGTCGTCCGGTCCCTACGAGCAGTACTTC. Its translation: CASSLSSGPYEQYF. Complete variable domain (other parts from reference TRBV5-1 and TRBJ2-7): KAGVTQTPRYLIKTRGQQVTLSCSPISGHRSVSWYQQTPGQGLQFLFEYFSETQRNKGNFPGRFSGRQFSNSRSEMNVSTLELGDSALYLCASSLSSGPYEQYFGPGTRLTVT.

This clonotype was seen repeatedly, ten times or more. The V gene is TRBV29-1, the J gene TRBJ1-2; D gene unclear. This CDR3 has 13 residues. Germline CDR1 SQVTM, CDR2 ANQGSEA. Deletions cut 3 bases from V and 5 bases from J, with 13 bases between. CDR3 sequence reads: CSVDSYGEYGYTF. The CDR3 nucleotides are TGCAGCGTTGACTCCTACGGCGAGTATGGCTACACCTTC.